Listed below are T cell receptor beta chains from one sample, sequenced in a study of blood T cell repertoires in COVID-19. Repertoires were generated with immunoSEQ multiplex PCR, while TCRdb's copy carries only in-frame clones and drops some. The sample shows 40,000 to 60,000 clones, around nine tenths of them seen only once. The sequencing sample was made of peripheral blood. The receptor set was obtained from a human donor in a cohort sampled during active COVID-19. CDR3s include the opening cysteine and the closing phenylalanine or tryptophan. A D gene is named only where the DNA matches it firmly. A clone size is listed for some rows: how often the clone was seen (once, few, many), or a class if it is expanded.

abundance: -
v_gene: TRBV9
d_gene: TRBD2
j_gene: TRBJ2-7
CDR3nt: TGTGCCAGCAGCGTTTCCAGCGGGACCTACGAGCAGTACTTC
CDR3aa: CASSVSSGTYEQYF

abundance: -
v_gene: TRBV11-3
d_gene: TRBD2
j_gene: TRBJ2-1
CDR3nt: TGTGCCAGCAGCAAGACTAGCGGGAGGGCCATGGATGAGCAGTTCTTC
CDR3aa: CASSKTSGRAMDEQFF

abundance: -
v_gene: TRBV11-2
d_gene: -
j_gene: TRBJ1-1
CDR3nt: TGTGCCAGCAGCTTAGGAGGACTTAATGAAGCTTTCTTT
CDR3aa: CASSLGGLNEAFF

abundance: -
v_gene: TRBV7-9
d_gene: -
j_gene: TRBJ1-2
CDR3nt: TGTGCCAGCAGCTTAGACGGGGGTGGCGGCTACACCTTC
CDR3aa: CASSLDGGGGYTF

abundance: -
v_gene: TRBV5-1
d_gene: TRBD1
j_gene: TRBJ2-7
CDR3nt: TGCGCCAGCAGTGAACAGGGGAAAACCTACGAGCAGTACTTC
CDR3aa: CASSEQGKTYEQYF

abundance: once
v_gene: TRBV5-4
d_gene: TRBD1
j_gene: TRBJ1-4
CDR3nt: TGTGCCAGCAGCGCCCAGGGGGCGGGCGGTGAAAAACTGTTTTTT
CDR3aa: CASSAQGAGGEKLFF

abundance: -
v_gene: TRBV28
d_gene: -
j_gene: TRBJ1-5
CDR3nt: TGTGCCAGCAGTTTATTCGGAGGAAATCAGCCCCAGCATTTT
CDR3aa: CASSLFGGNQPQHF

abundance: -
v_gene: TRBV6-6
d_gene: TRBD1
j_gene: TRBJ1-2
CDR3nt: TGTGCCAGCAGGGGGGGACAGGGCCTTTATGGCTACACCTTC
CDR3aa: CASRGGQGLYGYTF

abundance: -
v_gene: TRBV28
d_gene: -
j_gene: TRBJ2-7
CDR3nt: TGTGCCAGCACCCCAGGTCGGGAGCAGTACTTC
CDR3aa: CASTPGREQYF

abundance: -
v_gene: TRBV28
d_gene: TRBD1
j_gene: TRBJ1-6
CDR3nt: TGTGCCAGCAGTTTGACAGGGATCAAGAATAATTCACCCCTCCACTTT
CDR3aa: CASSLTGIKNNSPLHF

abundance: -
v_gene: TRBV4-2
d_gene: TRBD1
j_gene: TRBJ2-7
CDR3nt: TGTGCCAGCAGCCAAGATGTTGGAAGGACAGGGACCTACGAGCAGTACTTC
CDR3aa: CASSQDVGRTGTYEQYF

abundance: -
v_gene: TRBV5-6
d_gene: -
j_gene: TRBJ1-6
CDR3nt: TGTGCCAGCAAAAAAACCGACGGGAATTCACCCCTCCACTTT
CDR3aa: CASKKTDGNSPLHF

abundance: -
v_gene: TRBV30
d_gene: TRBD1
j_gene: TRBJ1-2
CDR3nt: TGTGCCTTAGGACAGGCCTATGGCTACACCTTC
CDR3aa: CALGQAYGYTF

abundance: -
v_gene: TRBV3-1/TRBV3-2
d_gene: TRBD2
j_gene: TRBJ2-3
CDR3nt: TGTGCCAGCAGCCACCCCAGGACTAGCGGGAGCCCAGATACGCAGTATTTT
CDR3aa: CASSHPRTSGSPDTQYF

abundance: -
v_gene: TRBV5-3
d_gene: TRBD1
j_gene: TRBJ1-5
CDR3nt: TGTGCCAGAAGCTTGTCCGACAGGGCCAATCAGCCCCAGCATTTT
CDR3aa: CARSLSDRANQPQHF

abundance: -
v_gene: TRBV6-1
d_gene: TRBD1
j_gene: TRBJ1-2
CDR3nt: TGTGCCAGCAGTGAACCAGACAGGGTCTATGGCTACACCTTC
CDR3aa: CASSEPDRVYGYTF

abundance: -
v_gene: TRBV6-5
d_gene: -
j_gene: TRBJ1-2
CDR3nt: TGTGCCAGCAGTTACGTAAGGGGCTATGGCTACACCTTC
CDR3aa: CASSYVRGYGYTF

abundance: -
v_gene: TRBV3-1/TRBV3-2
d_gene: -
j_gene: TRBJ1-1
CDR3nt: TGTGCCAGCAGCGACGACAATCTCATGAACACTGAAGCTTTCTTT
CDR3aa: CASSDDNLMNTEAFF

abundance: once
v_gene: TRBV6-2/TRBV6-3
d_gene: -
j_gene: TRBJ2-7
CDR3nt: TGTGCCAGCAGTTACTCCCGGGCGGGCGAGCAGTACTTC
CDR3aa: CASSYSRAGEQYF

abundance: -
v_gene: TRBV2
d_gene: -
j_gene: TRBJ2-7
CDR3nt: TGTGCCAGCAGTGAACTTGGTGCCGGGTACGAGCAGTACTTC
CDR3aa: CASSELGAGYEQYF

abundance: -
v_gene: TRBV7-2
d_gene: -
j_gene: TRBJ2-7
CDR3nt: TGTGCCAGCAGCTTATCCCTGGCATACGAGCAGTACTTC
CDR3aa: CASSLSLAYEQYF

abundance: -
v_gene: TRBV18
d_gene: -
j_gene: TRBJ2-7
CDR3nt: TGTGCCAGCTCACCACCGGCTAGCTACGAGCAGTACTTC
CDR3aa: CASSPPASYEQYF

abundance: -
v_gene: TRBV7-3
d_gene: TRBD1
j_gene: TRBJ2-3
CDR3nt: TGTGCCAGCAGCGGAAACCCGGGACAGCTCACGCATTTT
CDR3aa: CASSGNPGQLTHF

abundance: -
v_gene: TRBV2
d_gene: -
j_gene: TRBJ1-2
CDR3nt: TGTGCCAGCAGAGTGACACAGAACTATGGCTACACCTTC
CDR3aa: CASRVTQNYGYTF

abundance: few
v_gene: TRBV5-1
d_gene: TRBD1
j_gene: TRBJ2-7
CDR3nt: TGCGCCAGCAGCTTGACAGGGGAGCCCATCTACGAGCAGTACTTC
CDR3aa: CASSLTGEPIYEQYF

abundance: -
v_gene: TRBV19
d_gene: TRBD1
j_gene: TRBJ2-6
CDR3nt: TGTGCCAGTAGTAAGGGGACAGGGAGCTCTGGGGCCAACGTCCTGACTTTC
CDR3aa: CASSKGTGSSGANVLTF

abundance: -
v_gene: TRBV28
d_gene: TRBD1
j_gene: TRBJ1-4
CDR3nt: TGTGCCAGCAGTTTAGGAGGACAGGGGGATGAAAAACTGTTTTTT
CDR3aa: CASSLGGQGDEKLFF

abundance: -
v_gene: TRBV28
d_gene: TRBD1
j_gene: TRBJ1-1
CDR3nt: TGTGCCAGCATCTCCCCAGGGGGCGAGGGGACTGAAGCTTTCTTT
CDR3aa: CASISPGGEGTEAFF

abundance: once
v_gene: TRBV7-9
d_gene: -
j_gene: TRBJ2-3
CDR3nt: TGTGCCAGCAGCTCCGTCGATACGCAGTATTTT
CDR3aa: CASSSVDTQYF

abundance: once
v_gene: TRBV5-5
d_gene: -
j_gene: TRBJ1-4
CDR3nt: TGTGCCAGCAGCTTGGGACCAGCGGTCGGTGAAAAACTGTTTTTT
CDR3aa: CASSLGPAVGEKLFF

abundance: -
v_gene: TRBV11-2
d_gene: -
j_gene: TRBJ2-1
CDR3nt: TGTGCCAGCAGCGTAAGACCTCCGGGACTTGACAATGAGCAGTTCTTC
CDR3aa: CASSVRPPGLDNEQFF

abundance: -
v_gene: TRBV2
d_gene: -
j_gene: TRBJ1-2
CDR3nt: TGTGCCAGCAGTGAAGCGAACAGCTATGGCTACACCTTC
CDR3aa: CASSEANSYGYTF

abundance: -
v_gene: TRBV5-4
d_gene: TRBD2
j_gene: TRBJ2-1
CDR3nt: TGTGCCAGCAGCTCCCCGGGACTAGCGAACTACAATGAGCAGTTCTTC
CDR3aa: CASSSPGLANYNEQFF

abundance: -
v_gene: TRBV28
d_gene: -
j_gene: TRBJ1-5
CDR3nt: TGTGCCAGCAGCGACCACGAGACAAACAATCAGCCCCAGCATTTT
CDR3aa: CASSDHETNNQPQHF

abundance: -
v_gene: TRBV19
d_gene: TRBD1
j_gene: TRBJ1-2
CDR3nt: TGTGCCAGTAGTCCCGGACAGGGGAGCTATGGCTACACCTTC
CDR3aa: CASSPGQGSYGYTF

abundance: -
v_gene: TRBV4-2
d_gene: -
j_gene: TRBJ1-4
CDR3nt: TGTGCCAGCAGCGCCCGCTTGGGGGGAACTAATGAAAAACTGTTTTTT
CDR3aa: CASSARLGGTNEKLFF

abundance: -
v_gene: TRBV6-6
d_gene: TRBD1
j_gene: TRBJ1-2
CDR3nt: TGTGCCAGCAGCCGTACAGGGGACTATGGCTACACCTTC
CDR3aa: CASSRTGDYGYTF

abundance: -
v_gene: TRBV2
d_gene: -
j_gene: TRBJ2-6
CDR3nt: TGTGCCAGCAGGGCTATGACTTCTGGGGCCAACGTCCTGACTTTC
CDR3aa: CASRAMTSGANVLTF

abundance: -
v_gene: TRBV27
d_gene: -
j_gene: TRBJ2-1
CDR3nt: TGTGCCAGCAGTTTATCTCCCAGGGGACTACAGCAGTTCTTC
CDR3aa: CASSLSPRGLQQFF

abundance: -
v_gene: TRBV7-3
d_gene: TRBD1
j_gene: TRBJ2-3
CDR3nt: TGTGCCAGCAGCTTAACGGGACAGGGGGTCACAGATACGCAGTATTTT
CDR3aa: CASSLTGQGVTDTQYF

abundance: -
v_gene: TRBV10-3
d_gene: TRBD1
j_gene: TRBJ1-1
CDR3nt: TGTGCCAGTCGACAGGGCTCGAACACTGAAGCTTTCTTT
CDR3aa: CASRQGSNTEAFF

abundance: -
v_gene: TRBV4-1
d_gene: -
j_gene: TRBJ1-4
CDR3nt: TGCGCCAGCTCCACGGACAGTACCAATGAAAAACTGTTTTTT
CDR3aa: CASSTDSTNEKLFF

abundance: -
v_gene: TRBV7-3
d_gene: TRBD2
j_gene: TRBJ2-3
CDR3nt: TGTGCCAGCAGCCCCCAAAGACTAGCAGGGAGTGGAGATACGCAGTATTTT
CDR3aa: CASSPQRLAGSGDTQYF

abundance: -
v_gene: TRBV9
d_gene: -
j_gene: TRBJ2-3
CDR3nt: TGTGCCAGCAGCAAGCGTAGGACGGGGGAGGCAGATACGCAGTATTTT
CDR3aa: CASSKRRTGEADTQYF

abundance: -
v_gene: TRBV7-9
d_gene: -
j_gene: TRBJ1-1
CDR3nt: TGTGCCAGCAGCTCCCCTGCTGAAGCTTTCTTT
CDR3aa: CASSSPAEAFF

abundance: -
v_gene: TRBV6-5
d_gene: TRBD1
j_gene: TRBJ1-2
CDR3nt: TGTGCCAGCAGTACCGTGACAGGGGGCTATGGCTACACCTTC
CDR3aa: CASSTVTGGYGYTF

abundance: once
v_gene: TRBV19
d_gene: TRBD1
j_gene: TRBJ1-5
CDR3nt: TGTGCCAGTAGTCTCAAGACAGGGTCCAGCAATCAGCCCCAGCATTTT
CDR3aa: CASSLKTGSSNQPQHF